The count of the clone carrying this TCR beta chain is one. What it recognizes is unknown. This sample was taken from a study of T cells in localized non-small cell lung cancer. Regarding the study as a whole: The greatest T cell clonality was found in uninvolved adjacent lung (higher than in tumor). Since sequencing was restricted to only one region of the tumor, intratumor heterogeneity remains a possibility. The study detected a median roughly 50 of the top 100 tumor clones in adjacent lung.

Looked up from germline, CDR1 is SGHTA and CDR2 is FQGNSA. The CDR3 totals 13 residues. V was clipped by 5 bases and J by 5 bases, with 10 bases between them. Assay used: immunoSEQ multiplex PCR; TCRdb lists only in-frame clones, some missing. The profile shows some 82,000 clones, roughly 75% of them singletons. The material sequenced was PBMCs, taken before any cancer treatment. The clonotype comes from a man aged 35-69 years with stage II squamous cell lung carcinoma. The chain couples TRBV7-2 to TRBJ1-5; D perhaps matches TRBD1 (6 bases). The CDR3 region has the DNA TGTGCCAGCAGCACACAGGGTGATCAGCCCCAGCATTTT. This encodes CASSTQGDQPQHF. Complete variable domain (other parts from reference TRBV7-2 and TRBJ1-5): GAGVSQSPSNKVTEKGKDVELRCDPISGHTALYWYRQSLGQGLEFLIYFQGNSAPDKSGLPSDRFSAERTGGSVSTLTIQRTQQEDSAVYLCASSTQGDQPQHFGDGTRLSIL.